This T cell receptor beta chain stems from a study of cytomegalovirus exposure and HLA in healthy donors. The PCR had 60 Vbeta and 13 Jbeta primers. Only in-frame clones appear in the TCRdb table, and some are missing; sequencing was by immunoSEQ multiplex PCR. The sample table includes tens of thousands of clones. Germline lookup yields CDR1 MGHRA and CDR2 YSYEKL. This CDR3 spans 14 amino acids. With 0 bases removed from V and 9 bases from J, the gap between germline ends came to 12 bases. Material: PBMCs. The sequence was collected from a young woman in good health and CMV-seronegative. This rearrangement joins TRBV4-1 to TRBJ2-1; D unresolved. This CDR3 is CASSQERKGGEQFF. In nucleotides, the CDR3 is TGCGCCAGCAGCCAAGAGCGGAAAGGCGGTGAGCAGTTCTTC.